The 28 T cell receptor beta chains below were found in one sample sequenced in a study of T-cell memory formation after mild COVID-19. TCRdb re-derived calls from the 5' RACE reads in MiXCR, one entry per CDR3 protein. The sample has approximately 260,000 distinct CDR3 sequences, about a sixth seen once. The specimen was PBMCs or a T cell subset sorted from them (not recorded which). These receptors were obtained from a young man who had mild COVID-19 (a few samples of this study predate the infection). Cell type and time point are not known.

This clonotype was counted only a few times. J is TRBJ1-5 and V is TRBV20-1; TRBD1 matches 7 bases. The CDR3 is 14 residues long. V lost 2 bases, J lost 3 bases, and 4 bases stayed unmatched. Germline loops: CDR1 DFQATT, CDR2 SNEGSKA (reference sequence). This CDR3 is CSARSGTVNQPQHF. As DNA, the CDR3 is TGCAGTGCTAGATCCGGGACAGTCAATCAGCCCCAGCATTTT.

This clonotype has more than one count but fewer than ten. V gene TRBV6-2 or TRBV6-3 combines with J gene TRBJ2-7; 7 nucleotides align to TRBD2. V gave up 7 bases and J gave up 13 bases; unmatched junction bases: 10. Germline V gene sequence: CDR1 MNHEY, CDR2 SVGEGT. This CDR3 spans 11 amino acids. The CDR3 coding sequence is TGTGCCAGCACCAAGGGGAGGGCTCGTTACTTC. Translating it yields CASTKGRARYF.

CDR3 in DNA: TGTGCCAGCAGTTATGAGGCGATCCAGTTCTTC. Translated, it gives CASSYEAIQFF. The genes are TRBV6-2 or TRBV6-3 and TRBJ2-1; D not certain. Germline V gene sequence: CDR1 MNHEY, CDR2 SVGEGT. Trimming left V 3 bases short and J 13 bases short, with 10 bases between. The CDR3 length is 11 residues.

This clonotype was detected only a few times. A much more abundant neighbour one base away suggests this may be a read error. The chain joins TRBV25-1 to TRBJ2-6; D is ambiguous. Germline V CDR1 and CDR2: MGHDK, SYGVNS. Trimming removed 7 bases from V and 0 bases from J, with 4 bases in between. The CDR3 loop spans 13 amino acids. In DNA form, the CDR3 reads TGTGCCAGCAACCCCTCTGGGGCCAACGTCCTGACTTTC. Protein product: CASNPSGANVLTF.

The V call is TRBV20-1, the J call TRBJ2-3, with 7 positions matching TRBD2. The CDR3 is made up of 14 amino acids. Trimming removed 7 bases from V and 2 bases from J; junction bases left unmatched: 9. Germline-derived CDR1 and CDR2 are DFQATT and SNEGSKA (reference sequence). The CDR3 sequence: CSVRGGMPTDTQYF. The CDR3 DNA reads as TGCAGTGTTCGGGGAGGGATGCCCACAGATACGCAGTATTTT.

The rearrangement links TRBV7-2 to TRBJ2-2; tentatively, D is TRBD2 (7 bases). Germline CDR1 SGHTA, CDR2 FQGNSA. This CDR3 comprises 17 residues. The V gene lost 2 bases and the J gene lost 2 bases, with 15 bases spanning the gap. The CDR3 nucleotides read TGTGCCAGCAGCTTATACGGCGGGGGCGCAAACACCGGGGAGCTGTTTTTT. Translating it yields CASSLYGGGANTGELFF. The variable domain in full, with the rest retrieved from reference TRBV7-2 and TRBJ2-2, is GAGVSQSPSNKVTEKGKDVELRCDPISGHTALYWYRQSLGQGLEFLIYFQGNSAPDKSGLPSDRFSAERTGGSVSTLTIQRTQQEDSAVYLCASSLYGGGANTGELFFGEGSRLTVL.

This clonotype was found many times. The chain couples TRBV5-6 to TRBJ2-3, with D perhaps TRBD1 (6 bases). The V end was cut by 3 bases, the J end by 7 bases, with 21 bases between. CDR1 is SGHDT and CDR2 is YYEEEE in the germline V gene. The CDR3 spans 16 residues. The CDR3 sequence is CASSSQGVRGSYTQYF. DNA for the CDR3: TGTGCCAGCAGCTCACAGGGTGTCCGGGGCTCCTATACGCAGTATTTT.

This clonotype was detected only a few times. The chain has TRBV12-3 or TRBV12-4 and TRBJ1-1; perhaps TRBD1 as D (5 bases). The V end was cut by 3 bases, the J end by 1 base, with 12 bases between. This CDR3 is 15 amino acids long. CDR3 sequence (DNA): TGTGCCAGCAGTTTCTTGAGGGGTAAGAACACTGAAGCTTTCTTT. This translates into CASSFLRGKNTEAFF.

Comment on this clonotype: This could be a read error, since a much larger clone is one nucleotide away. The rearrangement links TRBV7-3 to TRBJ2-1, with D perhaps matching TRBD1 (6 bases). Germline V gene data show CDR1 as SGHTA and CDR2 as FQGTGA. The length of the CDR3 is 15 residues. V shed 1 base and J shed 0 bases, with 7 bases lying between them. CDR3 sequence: CASSLRGGSYNEQFF. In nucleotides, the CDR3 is TGTGCCAGCAGCTTAAGAGGGGGCTCCTACAATGAGCAGTTCTTC.

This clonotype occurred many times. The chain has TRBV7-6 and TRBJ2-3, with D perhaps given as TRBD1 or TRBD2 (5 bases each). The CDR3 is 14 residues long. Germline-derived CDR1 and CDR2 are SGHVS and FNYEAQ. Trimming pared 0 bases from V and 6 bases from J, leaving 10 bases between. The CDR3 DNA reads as TGTGCCAGCAGCTTAGCGTCGGGGCGGGATACGCAGTATTTT. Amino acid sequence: CASSLASGRDTQYF.

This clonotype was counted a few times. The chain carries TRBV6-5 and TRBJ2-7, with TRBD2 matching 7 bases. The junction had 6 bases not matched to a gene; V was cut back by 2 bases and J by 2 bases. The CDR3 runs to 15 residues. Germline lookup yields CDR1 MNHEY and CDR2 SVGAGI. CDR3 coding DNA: TGTGCCAGCAGTTACGACGGGGGGAGTACCTACGAGCAGTACTTC. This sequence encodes CASSYDGGSTYEQYF.

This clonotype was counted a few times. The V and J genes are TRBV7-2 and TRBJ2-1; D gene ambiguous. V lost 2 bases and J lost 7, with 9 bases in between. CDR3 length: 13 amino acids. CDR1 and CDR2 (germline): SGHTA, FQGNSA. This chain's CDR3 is CASSLQALNEQFF. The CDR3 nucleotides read TGTGCCAGCAGCTTACAGGCGTTGAATGAGCAGTTCTTC.

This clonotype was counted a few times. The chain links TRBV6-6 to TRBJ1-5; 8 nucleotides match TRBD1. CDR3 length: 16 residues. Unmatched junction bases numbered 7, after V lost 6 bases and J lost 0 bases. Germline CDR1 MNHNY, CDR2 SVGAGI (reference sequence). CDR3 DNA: TGTGCCAGCAGCCTCCAGGGGGCCCCTAGCAATCAGCCCCAGCATTTT. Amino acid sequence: CASSLQGAPSNQPQHF.

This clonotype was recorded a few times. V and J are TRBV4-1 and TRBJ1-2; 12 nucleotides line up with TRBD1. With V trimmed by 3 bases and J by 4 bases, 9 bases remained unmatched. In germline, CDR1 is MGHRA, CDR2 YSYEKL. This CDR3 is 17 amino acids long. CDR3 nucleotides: TGCGCCAGCAGCCACGCGGGGACAGGGGGCAAGTTCTATGGCTACACCTTC. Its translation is CASSHAGTGGKFYGYTF.

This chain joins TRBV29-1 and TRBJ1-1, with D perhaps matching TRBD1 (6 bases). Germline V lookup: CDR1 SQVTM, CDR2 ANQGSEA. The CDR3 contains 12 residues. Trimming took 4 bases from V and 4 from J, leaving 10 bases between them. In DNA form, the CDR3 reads TGCAGCGTTGGGGGAGGGGGCACTGAAGCTTTCTTT. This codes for CSVGGGGTEAFF.

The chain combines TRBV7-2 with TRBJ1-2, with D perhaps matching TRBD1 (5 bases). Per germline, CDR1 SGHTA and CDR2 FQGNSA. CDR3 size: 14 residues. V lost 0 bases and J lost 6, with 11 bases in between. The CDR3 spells CASSLAVDSDGYTF. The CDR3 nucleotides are TGTGCCAGCAGCTTAGCCGTCGACAGCGATGGCTACACCTTC.

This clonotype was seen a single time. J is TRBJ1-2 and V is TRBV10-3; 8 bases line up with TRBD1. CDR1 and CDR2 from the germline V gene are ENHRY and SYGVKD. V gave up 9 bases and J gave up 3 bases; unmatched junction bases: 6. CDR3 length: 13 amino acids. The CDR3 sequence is CAIKQGADYGYTF. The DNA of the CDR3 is TGTGCCATAAAGCAGGGGGCGGACTATGGCTACACCTTC.

CDR3 nucleotide sequence: TGCAGTGCTAGAGCACCGCAGGGGACCTACGAGCAGTACTTC. It yields the protein CSARAPQGTYEQYF. This chain connects TRBV20-1 to TRBJ2-7; D perhaps matches TRBD1 (6 bases). The CDR3 is made up of 14 amino acids. V lost 1 base and J lost 2, with 12 bases in between. Germline loops: CDR1 DFQATT, CDR2 SNEGSKA (reference sequence).

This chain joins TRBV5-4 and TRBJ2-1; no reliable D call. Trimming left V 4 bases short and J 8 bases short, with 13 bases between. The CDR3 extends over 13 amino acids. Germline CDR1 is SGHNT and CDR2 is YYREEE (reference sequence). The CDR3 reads CASSPSASDEQFF. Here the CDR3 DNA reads TGTGCCAGCAGCCCATCGGCAAGTGATGAGCAGTTCTTC.

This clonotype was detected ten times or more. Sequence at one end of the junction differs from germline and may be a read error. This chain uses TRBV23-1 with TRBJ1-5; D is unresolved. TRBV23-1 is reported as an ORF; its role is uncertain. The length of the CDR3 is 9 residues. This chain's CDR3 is CASIQPQHF. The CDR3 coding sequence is TGCGCCAGCATTCAGCCCCAGCATTTT.

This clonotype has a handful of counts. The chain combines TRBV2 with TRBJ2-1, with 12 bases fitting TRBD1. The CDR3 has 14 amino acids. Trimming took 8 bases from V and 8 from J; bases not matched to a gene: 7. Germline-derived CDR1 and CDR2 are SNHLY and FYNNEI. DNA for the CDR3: TGTGCCAGCCTTCCGGGACAGGGGGCGCATGAGCAGTTCTTC. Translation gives CASLPGQGAHEQFF.

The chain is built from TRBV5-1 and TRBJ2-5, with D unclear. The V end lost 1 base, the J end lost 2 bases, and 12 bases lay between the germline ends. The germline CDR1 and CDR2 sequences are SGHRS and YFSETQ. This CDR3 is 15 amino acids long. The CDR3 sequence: CASSLNVRLQETQYF. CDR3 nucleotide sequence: TGCGCCAGCAGCTTGAACGTCAGGCTGCAAGAGACCCAGTACTTC. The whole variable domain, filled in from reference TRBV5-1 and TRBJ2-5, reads KAGVTQTPRYLIKTRGQQVTLSCSPISGHRSVSWYQQTPGQGLQFLFEYFSETQRNKGNFPGRFSGRQFSNSRSEMNVSTLELGDSALYLCASSLNVRLQETQYFGPGTRLLVL.

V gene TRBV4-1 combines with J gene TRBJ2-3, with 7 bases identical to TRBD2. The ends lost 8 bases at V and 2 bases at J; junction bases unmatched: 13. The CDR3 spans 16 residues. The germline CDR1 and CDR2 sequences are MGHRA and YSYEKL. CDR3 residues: CASASGPAGHTDTQYF. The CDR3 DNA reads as TGCGCCAGCGCCTCGGGGCCAGCGGGGCACACAGATACGCAGTATTTT.

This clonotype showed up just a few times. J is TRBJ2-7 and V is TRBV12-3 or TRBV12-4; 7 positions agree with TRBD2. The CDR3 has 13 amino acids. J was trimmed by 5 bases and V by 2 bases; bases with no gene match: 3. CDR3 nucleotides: TGTGCCAGCAGTTTAAGGGAGGGCGACGAGCAGTACGTC. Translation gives CASSLREGDEQYV.

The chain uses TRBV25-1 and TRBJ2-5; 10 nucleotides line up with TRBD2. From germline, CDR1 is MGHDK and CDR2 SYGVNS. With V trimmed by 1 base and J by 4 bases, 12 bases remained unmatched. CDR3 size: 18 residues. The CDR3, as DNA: TGTGCCAGCAGTGAATTTACTAGCGGGGATCCGACCTTAGAGACCCAGTACTTC. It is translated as CASSEFTSGDPTLETQYF.

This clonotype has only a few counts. The CDR3 reads CASSIQGEVHEQYF. CDR3 nucleotide sequence: TGCGCCAGCAGCATACAGGGGGAAGTCCACGAGCAGTACTTC. This chain joins TRBV5-1 and TRBJ2-7; TRBD1 matches at 8 bases. The CDR3 is 14 residues long. The germline gives CDR1 SGHRS, CDR2 YFSETQ. The V segment lost 4 bases and the J segment 5 bases; nucleotides outside the gene matches: 8.

CDR3 sequence reads: CAASGEYRQFF. The CDR3, as DNA: TGTGCCGCTAGCGGGGAATATAGGCAGTTCTTC. The J gene is TRBJ2-1, the V gene TRBV6-2 or TRBV6-3; 9 bases agree with TRBD2. The ends lost 11 bases at V and 12 bases at J; junction bases unmatched: 8. Germline V gene data show CDR1 as MNHEY and CDR2 as SVGEGT. CDR3 length: 11 amino acids.

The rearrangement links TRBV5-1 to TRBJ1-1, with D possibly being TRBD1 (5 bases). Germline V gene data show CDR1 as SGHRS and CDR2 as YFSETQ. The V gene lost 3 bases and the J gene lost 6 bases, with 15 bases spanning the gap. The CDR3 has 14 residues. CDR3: CASSSGTEWAEAFF. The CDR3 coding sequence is TGCGCCAGCAGCTCCGGGACTGAGTGGGCTGAAGCTTTCTTT. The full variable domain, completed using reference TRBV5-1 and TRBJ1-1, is KAGVTQTPRYLIKTRGQQVTLSCSPISGHRSVSWYQQTPGQGLQFLFEYFSETQRNKGNFPGRFSGRQFSNSRSEMNVSTLELGDSALYLCASSSGTEWAEAFFGQGTRLTVV.